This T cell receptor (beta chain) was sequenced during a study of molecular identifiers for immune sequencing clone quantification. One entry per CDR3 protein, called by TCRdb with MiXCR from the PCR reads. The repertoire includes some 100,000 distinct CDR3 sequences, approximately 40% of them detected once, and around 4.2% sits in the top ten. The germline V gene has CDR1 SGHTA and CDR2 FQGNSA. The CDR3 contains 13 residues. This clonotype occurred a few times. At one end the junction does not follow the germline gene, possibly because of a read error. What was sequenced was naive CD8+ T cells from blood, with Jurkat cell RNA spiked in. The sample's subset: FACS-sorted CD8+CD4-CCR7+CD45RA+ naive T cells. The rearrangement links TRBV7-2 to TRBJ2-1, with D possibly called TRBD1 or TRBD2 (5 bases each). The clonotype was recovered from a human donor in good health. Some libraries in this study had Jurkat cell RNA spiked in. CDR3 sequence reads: CASSSGPYSEQFF. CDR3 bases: TGTGCCAGCAGCTCGGGACCTTACAGTGAGCAGTTCTTC.